The present T cell receptor (beta chain) was sequenced within a study of T cell repertoires in cytomegalovirus infection (dated by TCRdb to about 2019). Regarding the study in general: The peptide stimulations were aimed at well-studied HLA-B-restricted epitopes as well as recently identified HLA-C-restricted CMV epitopes, whose presentation resists viral immunomodulation. Donor HLA type was relevant to the analysis, because carriage of CMV infection together with the matching HLA type was indicated by public TCR beta signatures. Summary of the overall study and its limitations: Carriers of CMV infection plus the relevant HLA type were discriminated by the cumulative frequency of public TCR beta family members in the study cohort and in an independent roughly 320-donor cohort. In the ex vivo response, HLA-C-restricted CMV-specific TCR beta clonotypes were dominant, and in two of eight donors the single most frequent clonotype came from this HLA-C-restricted group.

Instrument used: Illumina HiSeq 1500. TCRdb reworked the public reads: Q25 trimming with fastp, MiXCR clone assembly, productive beta chains retained. Each CDR3 protein gets just one entry, which takes the most common genes and DNA from the rows behind it. This sample lists hundreds of thousands of distinct CDR3 sequences; more than 40% were detected once. The ten largest account for just under 45% of the sample. This specimen's treatment or condition label, per the study, means: in vitro stimulation with specific CMV peptide epitopes to enrich CMV-specific T cells. The CDR3 runs 16 residues from the cysteine to the phenylalanine. Only the CDR3 DNA is retained, 48 bases long and in frame from the first base. V was cut back by 8 bases and J by 2 bases, leaving a gap of 21 bases between them. CDR1 and CDR2 (SEHNR, FQNEAQ) derive from the germline V gene (reference sequence). About this clonotype itself: The clone's antigen remains unknown. It has no much larger one-base neighbor in the sample; base qualities were not kept.

The source was cultured PBMCs, collected from culture after CMV antigen stimulation. The V and J genes are TRBV7-9 and TRBJ2-5; 5 matching bases give a weak D call of TRBD2. The source is a human donor in good health (CMV status not recorded). Some clones in this sample may be carry-over from other donors' samples. CDR3 sequence: CASRERVSEGQETQYF. The DNA sequence is given as TGTGCCAGCCGGGAACGAGTCTCCGAGGGACAAGAGACCCAGTACTTC.